The 27 T cell receptor beta chains in this list originate from one sample, sequenced in a study of PD-L1 blockade in urothelial cancer. The table came from immunoSEQ multiplex PCR; TCRdb's copy has only in-frame clones and leaves some out. The table lists some 100,000 clones, around 93% of them singletons, with roughly 0.93% in the top ten. Material: PBMCs, obtained around atezolizumab (anti-PD-L1) treatment. Receptor source: a woman at least 80 years old with urothelial cancer.

The chain recombines TRBV6-1 with TRBJ2-4, with a tentative D call TRBD1 (6 bases). The CDR3 extends over 15 amino acids. Between the trimmed V and J ends, which lost 2 bases and 7 bases, there was a span of 15 bases. CDR1 is MNHNS, CDR2 SASEGT, per germline. The CDR3 loop reads CASSESQGGFNIQYF. The CDR3 DNA reads as TGTGCCAGCAGTGAATCACAGGGTGGGTTCAACATTCAGTACTTC.

Only one count was recorded for this clone. The CDR3, as DNA: TGTGCCAGCAGAACCCGGGACAGGCTATCCAATGAGCAGTTCTTC. Translation: CASRTRDRLSNEQFF. The V gene is TRBV28, the J gene TRBJ2-1, with 8 bases fitting TRBD1. V was pared by 6 bases and J by 6 bases, with 10 bases of the junction left unmatched. Germline CDR1 and CDR2: MDHEN and SYDVKM. CDR3 length: 15 residues.

The chain has TRBV30 and TRBJ2-3, with 10 bases aligning to TRBD2. CDR3 length equals 15 residues. Germline CDR1 and CDR2: GTSNPN and SVGIG (reference sequence). The trim removed 1 base at V and 7 bases at J, leaving 8 bases unmatched. The DNA for the CDR3 is TGTGCCTGGAGTGCGGCTAGCGGGAGTGGAAATACGCAGTATTTT. Translating it yields CAWSAASGSGNTQYF.

The chain links TRBV11-1 to TRBJ2-1, with D possibly TRBD2 on 5 matching bases. With 7 bases removed from V and 10 bases from J, the gap between germline ends came to 14 bases. The CDR3 runs 12 residues. Germline V gene sequence: CDR1 SGHAT, CDR2 FQDESV (reference sequence). CDR3 in DNA: TGTGCCAGCAATCGTTTCGGGATAGAGCAGTTCTTC. This encodes CASNRFGIEQFF.

The CDR3 reads CASSQDQDSANTGELFF. The CDR3 DNA reads TGTGCCAGCAGCCAAGATCAGGATAGCGCGAACACCGGGGAGCTGTTTTTT. The gene calls are TRBV4-2 and TRBJ2-2; tentative D call: TRBD2 (5 bases). Per the germline V gene, CDR1 is LGHNA and CDR2 is YNFKEQ. The CDR3 consists of 17 residues. Trimming shortened V by 0 bases and J by 0 bases, and 11 bases separated the two germline ends.

The V call is TRBV27, the J call TRBJ2-5; a possible D gene is TRBD2 (5 bases). The CDR3 sequence is 17 residues long. Germline CDR1 is MNHEY and CDR2 is SMNVEV (reference sequence). With 2 bases removed from V and 4 bases from J, the gap between germline ends came to 20 bases. In DNA form, the CDR3 reads TGTGCCAGCAGTTTAAACGCCCCGTGGGGAGCGTCAGAGACCCAGTACTTC. Translating it yields CASSLNAPWGASETQYF.

The J gene is TRBJ2-1, the V gene TRBV5-1, with D perhaps matching TRBD2 (5 bases). With 5 bases removed from V and 2 bases from J, the gap between germline ends came to 14 bases. The CDR3 has 15 residues. Germline CDR1 reads SGHRS; CDR2 reads YFSETQ. This CDR3 reads CASRATRSPYNEQFF. The CDR3, as DNA: TGCGCCAGCAGGGCAACTAGAAGCCCCTACAATGAGCAGTTCTTC.

This clone came up once. The J gene is TRBJ2-5, the V gene TRBV10-3; 7 nucleotides match TRBD1. The V gene's germline CDR1 is ENHRY and CDR2 SYGVKD. CDR3 size: 14 residues. The V gene end was trimmed by 2 bases and the J gene end by 5 bases; junction bases not matched to a gene: 5. In DNA form, the CDR3 reads TGTGCCATCAGTGAGGGGACAGCCCTGGAGACCCAGTACTTC. Translating it yields CAISEGTALETQYF.

The chain joins TRBV9 to TRBJ2-5; 7 positions match TRBD2. This CDR3 has 17 residues. J lost 0 bases, V lost 4 bases, and 12 bases had no gene match. The germline V gene has CDR1 SGDLS and CDR2 YYNGEE. CDR3 DNA sequence: TGTGCCAGCAGCCCCCGGGGAGGGCCAACCCACCAAGAGACCCAGTACTTC. It is translated as CASSPRGGPTHQETQYF.

This chain connects TRBV19 to TRBJ2-7; D possibly corresponds to TRBD2 (5 bases). Trimming took off 4 bases at V and 3 bases at J, with 7 bases between the two ends. There are 12 residues in the CDR3. Germline V gene data show CDR1 as LNHDA and CDR2 as SQIVND (reference sequence). CDR3 amino acids: CASSTRGYEQYF. CDR3 sequence (DNA): TGTGCCAGTAGTACCCGGGGCTACGAGCAGTACTTC.

V and J are TRBV5-1 and TRBJ1-3; no clear D. Trimming removed 0 bases from V and 2 bases from J, with 12 bases in between. The CDR3 loop spans 16 amino acids. CDR1 and CDR2 (germline): SGHRS, YFSETQ. The DNA for the CDR3 is TGCGCCAGCAGCTTGGAGGCGGCCCGCCCTGGAAACACCATATATTTT. Translating gives CASSLEAARPGNTIYF.

This clone occurred a few times. The chain recombines TRBV27 with TRBJ1-3, with 7 bases lining up with TRBD1. The V and J ends lost 3 bases and 4 bases, in that order; junction bases with no gene match: 15. CDR3 length equals 18 residues. Germline CDR1 reads MNHEY; CDR2 reads SMNVEV (reference sequence). The CDR3 nucleotides read TGTGCCAGCAGTTTGAAGGCGGTCGACAGGGACGTCGGAAACACCATATATTTT. Protein product: CASSLKAVDRDVGNTIYF.

V usage is TRBV19 and J usage is TRBJ1-1; 7 bases are a match to TRBD1. V dropped 5 bases and J dropped 5; count of bases not matched to a gene: 8. The CDR3 covers 14 residues. The germline V gene has CDR1 LNHDA and CDR2 SQIVND (reference sequence). CDR3 protein: CASSDRQGWTEAFF. CDR3 in DNA: TGTGCCAGTAGTGACCGACAGGGATGGACTGAAGCTTTCTTT.

V gene TRBV29-1 combines with J gene TRBJ2-1, with TRBD2 matching 7 bases. The CDR3 sequence is 15 residues long. With V trimmed by 6 bases and J by 0 bases, 8 bases remained unmatched. The germline CDR1 and CDR2 sequences are SQVTM and ANQGSEA. The CDR3 loop reads CSVAPGGSSYNEQFF. CDR3 bases: TGCAGCGTCGCCCCGGGCGGGAGCTCCTACAATGAGCAGTTCTTC.

The gene calls are TRBV6-5 and TRBJ2-5, with 8 bases identical to TRBD1. Looked up from germline, CDR1 is MNHEY and CDR2 is SVGAGI. The CDR3 has 15 residues. V dropped 1 base and J dropped 4; count of bases not matched to a gene: 5. This CDR3 reads CASSYWQGARETQYF. The CDR3, as DNA: TGTGCCAGCAGTTACTGGCAGGGGGCTAGAGAGACCCAGTACTTC.

The gene calls are TRBV18 and TRBJ2-1, with 8 bases matching TRBD2. J gave up 0 bases and V 2 bases, and 6 bases lay outside the gene matches. This CDR3 is built from 17 residues. Germline V gene lookup returns CDR1 KGHSH and CDR2 LQKENI. For the CDR3, the DNA is TGTGCCAGCTCACCAAGGGTAGCGGGGAGCTCCTACAATGAGCAGTTCTTC. Translation: CASSPRVAGSSYNEQFF.

V gene TRBV7-8 combines with J gene TRBJ2-1; 10 nucleotides agree with TRBD2. CDR1 is SGHVS and CDR2 is FQNEAQ in the germline V gene. The V gene end was trimmed by 4 bases and the J gene end by 3 bases; junction bases not matched to a gene: 3. CDR3 length equals 15 residues. The CDR3, as DNA: TGTGCCAGCAGCTATAGCGGGAGGATCTACAATGAGCAGTTCTTC. The encoded protein is CASSYSGRIYNEQFF.

V usage is TRBV28 and J usage is TRBJ2-1; D unclear. Trimming took off 3 bases at V and 6 bases at J, with 6 bases between the two ends. From germline, CDR1 is MDHEN and CDR2 SYDVKM. The CDR3 length is 12 residues. The CDR3 sequence is CASSLRLNEQFF. CDR3 nucleotide sequence: TGTGCCAGCAGTTTGCGGCTCAATGAGCAGTTCTTC.

The chain employs TRBV6-5 and TRBJ1-2; D gene uncertain. Germline V gives CDR1 MNHEY, CDR2 SVGAGI. This CDR3 is built from 12 residues. V gave up 4 bases and J gave up 3 bases, with 6 bases separating them. The CDR3 reads CASSSQDYGYTF. The CDR3 DNA reads as TGTGCCAGCAGTTCCCAGGACTATGGCTACACCTTC.

This clone was seen once. The V and J genes are TRBV28 and TRBJ1-2, with D unclear. The CDR3 spans 15 residues. V was cut by 1 base and J by 4 bases, with 13 bases left in between. The germline V gene encodes CDR1 MDHEN and CDR2 SYDVKM. The CDR3 spells CASSLSGGVLYGYTF. The CDR3 DNA follows: TGTGCCAGCAGTTTATCCGGCGGAGTACTCTATGGCTACACCTTC.

The chain combines TRBV29-1 with TRBJ2-1; possibly TRBD1 for D (5 bases). The ends were cut back, 6 bases at V and 7 bases at J, with 16 bases in the middle. This CDR3 has 13 amino acids. CDR1 and CDR2 (germline): SQVTM, ANQGSEA. The CDR3 protein is CSVDPWGSNEQFF. CDR3 coding DNA: TGCAGCGTCGACCCGTGGGGCTCAAATGAGCAGTTCTTC.

V gene TRBV28 combines with J gene TRBJ2-5; the D is unclear. From germline, CDR1 is MDHEN and CDR2 SYDVKM. Trimming removed 4 bases from V and 5 bases from J, with 14 bases in between. The length of the CDR3 is 14 residues. The DNA for the CDR3 is TGTGCCAGCAGTTCCCCCAAGCACCGGGAGACCCAGTACTTC. Protein product: CASSSPKHRETQYF.

The V call is TRBV18, the J call TRBJ2-2; 7 bases fit TRBD1. V trimming: 3 bases; J trimming: 8 bases; junction bases outside the gene matches: 9. The CDR3 runs to 15 residues. The germline V gene has CDR1 KGHSH and CDR2 LQKENI. For the CDR3, the DNA is TGTGCCAGCTCACCTCTCGCCGGGACAGCAGGGGAGCTGTTTTTT. This encodes CASSPLAGTAGELFF. Full variable domain (rest looked up from reference TRBV18 and TRBJ2-2): NAGVMQNPRHLVRRRGQEARLRCSPMKGHSHVYWYRQLPEEGLKFMVYLQKENIIDESGMPKERFSAEFPKEGPSILRIQQVVRGDSAAYFCASSPLAGTAGELFFGEGSRLTVL.

The V and J genes are TRBV5-6 and TRBJ1-2; D remains unclear. V lost 4 bases and J lost 11, with 18 bases in between. The CDR3 is 13 amino acids. Germline V gene data show CDR1 as SGHDT and CDR2 as YYEEEE. As DNA, the CDR3 is TGTGCCAGCAGCCGACGAGGAGAGATCCGGTACACCTTC. It is translated as CASSRRGEIRYTF.

The chain uses TRBV10-3 and TRBJ2-1; D possibly corresponds to TRBD2 (5 bases). Trimming stripped 4 bases from V and 10 bases from J, with 17 bases between. Per germline, CDR1 ENHRY and CDR2 SYGVKD. The CDR3 is 14 amino acids. For the CDR3, the DNA is TGTGCCATCAGTGTCGGTGAACAGTGGAGGGAGCAGTTCTTC. It codes for CAISVGEQWREQFF.

The gene calls are TRBV7-3 and TRBJ1-1; D is unresolved. The germline V gene encodes CDR1 SGHTA and CDR2 FQGTGA. CDR3 length: 13 residues. Between the trimmed V and J ends, which lost 2 bases and 1 base, there was a span of 5 bases. CDR3 sequence: CASSLSGNTEAFF. In DNA, the CDR3 is TGTGCCAGCAGCTTATCAGGGAACACTGAAGCTTTCTTT.

The chain employs TRBV5-4 and TRBJ1-1; no clear D gene. V was trimmed by 1 base and J by 1 base, leaving 11 bases between them. Germline CDR1 and CDR2: SGHNT and YYREEE (reference sequence). The CDR3 has 15 residues. The CDR3 sequence: CASSLTMGPNTEAFF. In DNA form, the CDR3 reads TGTGCCAGCAGCTTGACGATGGGCCCGAACACTGAAGCTTTCTTT.